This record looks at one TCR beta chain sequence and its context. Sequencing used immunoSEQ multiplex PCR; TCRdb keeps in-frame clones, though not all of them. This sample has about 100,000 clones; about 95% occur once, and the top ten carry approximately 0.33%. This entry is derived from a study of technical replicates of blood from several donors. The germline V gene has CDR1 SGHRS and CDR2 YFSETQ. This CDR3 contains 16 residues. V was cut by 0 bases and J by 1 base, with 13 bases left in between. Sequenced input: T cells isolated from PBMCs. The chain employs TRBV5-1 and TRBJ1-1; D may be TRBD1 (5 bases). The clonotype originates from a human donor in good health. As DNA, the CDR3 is TGCGCCAGCAGCTTGGGCGGCGGACAAAGGAACACTGAAGCTTTCTTT. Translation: CASSLGGGQRNTEAFF.